These 30 T cell receptor beta chains were sequenced from one sample in a study of blood T cell repertoires in COVID-19. Produced via immunoSEQ multiplex PCR; TCRdb's table is partial and in-frame only. The data show 150,000 to 250,000 clones, 80% to 90% seen once. Specimen: PBMCs or T cells enriched from blood (not recorded which). The receptors derive from a man aged 40-49 years who had recovered from COVID-19.

The CDR3 loop reads CASSSRGGLGQPQHF. DNA of the CDR3: TGTGCCAGCAGCTCTCGGGGGGGGTTGGGTCAGCCCCAGCATTTT. This chain links TRBV7-2 with TRBJ1-5; possible D gene TRBD1, 5 bases. This CDR3 spans 15 amino acids. Germline V CDR1 and CDR2: SGHTA, FQGNSA. Trimming shortened V by 4 bases and J by 6 bases, and 16 bases separated the two germline ends.

The V and J genes are TRBV7-2 and TRBJ2-2; 7 nucleotides agree with TRBD1. J lost 6 bases, V lost 5 bases, and 6 bases had no gene match. This CDR3 comprises 14 residues. Germline V gives CDR1 SGHTA, CDR2 FQGNSA. CDR3 nucleotide sequence: TGTGCCAGCAGCCAGAGTCAGGGGGCCGGGGAGCTGTTTTTT. The encoded protein is CASSQSQGAGELFF.

The chain uses TRBV3-1 (or the pseudogene TRBV3-2) and TRBJ2-7; 13 bases map to TRBD2. The CDR3 loop spans 17 amino acids. Germline V gives CDR1 LGHDT, CDR2 YNNKEL (reference sequence). Losses at the gene ends were 1 base for V and 4 bases for J; bases not matched to a gene: 7. CDR3 amino acids: CASSQGKRTSGSYEQYV. The CDR3 DNA sequence: TGTGCCAGCAGCCAAGGAAAACGGACTAGCGGGAGTTACGAGCAGTACGTC.

The chain joins TRBV6-6 to TRBJ1-5; possible D gene TRBD1, 5 bases. Germline V gene sequence: CDR1 MNHNY, CDR2 SVGAGI (reference sequence). The CDR3 covers 16 residues. Trimming removed 5 bases at V and 3 bases at J, with 17 bases between. CDR3 coding DNA: TGTGCCAGCAGTGGGGGGGGTACATCCAACAATCAGCCCCAGCATTTT. Protein product: CASSGGGTSNNQPQHF.

CDR3 nucleotides: TGTGCCAGCACCGGGACTGTTGATTCACCCCTCCACTTT. Residues: CASTGTVDSPLHF. This sequence joins TRBV6-5 and TRBJ1-6; perhaps TRBD1 as D (5 bases). The V end was cut by 7 bases, the J end by 8 bases, with 12 bases between. The CDR3 covers 13 residues. The germline CDR1 and CDR2 sequences are MNHEY and SVGAGI.

V gene TRBV6-5 combines with J gene TRBJ1-2; D unresolved. Trimming took off 5 bases at V and 8 bases at J, with 18 bases between the two ends. Germline V gene data show CDR1 as MNHEY and CDR2 as SVGAGI. CDR3 length equals 14 residues. CDR3 DNA: TGTGCCAGCAGTAGCCAACCTGATCTGGGCGGCTACACCTTC. Amino acid sequence: CASSSQPDLGGYTF.

This chain joins TRBV30 and TRBJ1-1; 7 nucleotides match TRBD1. Germline CDR1 and CDR2: GTSNPN and SVGIG (reference sequence). J was trimmed by 5 bases and V by 2 bases; bases with no gene match: 5. This CDR3 contains 13 residues. CDR3 protein: CAWSRNRGTEAFF. DNA of the CDR3: TGTGCCTGGAGTCGAAACAGGGGTACTGAAGCTTTCTTT.

This chain links TRBV5-1 with TRBJ2-2, with a tentative D call TRBD2 (5 bases). CDR3 size: 15 residues. Trimming pared 5 bases from V and 1 base from J, leaving 12 bases between. The germline V gene encodes CDR1 SGHRS and CDR2 YFSETQ. CDR3 bases: TGCGCCAGCAGTTCTAGCAGCTGGAACACCGGGGAGCTGTTTTTT. This gives the protein CASSSSSWNTGELFF.

CDR3: CASSPTSGTSYNEQFF. CDR3 DNA: TGTGCCAGCAGTCCGACTAGCGGGACTTCCTACAATGAGCAGTTCTTC. The V gene is TRBV9, the J gene TRBJ2-1, with TRBD2 matching 11 bases. With 5 bases clipped from V and 1 base from J, the junction kept 5 bases outside the gene matches. The CDR3 covers 16 residues. Germline V CDR1 and CDR2: SGDLS, YYNGEE.

About this clone: A junction boundary mismatches the germline segment, possibly from a read error. The V call is TRBV6-2 or TRBV6-3, the J call TRBJ1-1; 8 nucleotides line up with TRBD1. Per the germline V gene, CDR1 is MNHEY and CDR2 is SVGEGT. The CDR3 consists of 18 residues. The CDR3 here is CASSYYRGTWTLNTEAFF. The CDR3 DNA follows: TGTGCCAGCAGCTACTACAGGGGGACGTGGACCTTGAACACTGAAGCTTTCTTT.

The chain employs TRBV30 and TRBJ2-1, with 11 bases aligning to TRBD2. CDR1 is GTSNPN and CDR2 is SVGIG in the germline V gene (reference sequence). The CDR3 contains 18 residues. V lost 4 bases to trimming and J lost 0 bases; unmatched junction nucleotides: 11. Here the CDR3 reads CAWTPGLADQHSYNEQFF. The CDR3 coding sequence is TGTGCCTGGACCCCGGGACTAGCGGACCAACACTCCTACAATGAGCAGTTCTTC.

The chain couples TRBV7-2 to TRBJ1-2; 8 positions agree with TRBD1. Per the germline V gene, CDR1 is SGHTA and CDR2 is FQGNSA. The CDR3 is made up of 16 amino acids. Trimming removed 3 bases from V and 4 bases from J; junction bases left unmatched: 10. The CDR3 bases are TGTGCCAGCAGCTTCCTACCCGGACAGGGCCCCTATGGCTACACCTTC. Its translation is CASSFLPGQGPYGYTF.

The V call is TRBV6-5, the J call TRBJ2-7, with a possible D match to TRBD1 (5 bases). Germline V lookup: CDR1 MNHEY, CDR2 SVGAGI. V lost 2 bases to trimming and J lost 1 base, with 9 bases between them. The CDR3 runs 14 residues. CDR3 protein: CASSYNRQSYEQYF. CDR3 nucleotides: TGTGCCAGCAGTTACAATAGACAGTCCTACGAGCAGTACTTC.

This rearrangement joins TRBV7-2 to TRBJ2-7; D is undetermined. Trimming removed 7 bases from V and 0 bases from J, with 10 bases in between. Germline values: CDR1 SGHTA, CDR2 FQGNSA. The CDR3 runs to 13 residues. CDR3 nucleotide sequence: TGTGCCAGCACCGTATATAGCTCCTACGAGCAGTACTTC. It encodes CASTVYSSYEQYF.

The chain is built from TRBV30 and TRBJ2-1, with 9 bases that match TRBD2. The CDR3 is 17 residues long. V lost 0 bases and J lost 9; bases outside the gene matches: 15. CDR1 GTSNPN and CDR2 SVGIG come from the germline V gene (reference sequence). The CDR3 sequence is CAWSVLGLGGRGSEQFF. The CDR3 DNA is TGTGCCTGGAGTGTACTAGGGCTCGGCGGGAGGGGGAGTGAGCAGTTCTTC.

The V gene is TRBV18, the J gene TRBJ2-1, with D perhaps TRBD1 (7 bases). In germline, CDR1 is KGHSH, CDR2 LQKENI. V lost 6 bases, J lost 4 bases, and 16 bases lay in between. CDR3 length: 15 residues. CDR3 DNA sequence: TGTGCCAGCTCGGCGGGACAGCTGATATACAATGAGCAGTTCTTC. Protein product: CASSAGQLIYNEQFF.

V is TRBV5-1 and J is TRBJ1-2; TRBD1 matches at 7 bases. The V gene's germline CDR1 is SGHRS and CDR2 YFSETQ. J lost 5 bases, V lost 1 base, and 8 bases had no gene match. This CDR3 region has 15 residues. The CDR3 DNA follows: TGCGCCAGCAGCTTGACCCCAGGGGGAGCTTATGGCTACACCTTC. Translation: CASSLTPGGAYGYTF. The full variable domain, in which reference TRBV5-1 and TRBJ1-2 provide the parts outside the CDR3, is KAGVTQTPRYLIKTRGQQVTLSCSPISGHRSVSWYQQTPGQGLQFLFEYFSETQRNKGNFPGRFSGRQFSNSRSEMNVSTLELGDSALYLCASSLTPGGAYGYTFGSGTRLTVV.

J is TRBJ1-2 and V is TRBV28, with a possible D match to TRBD1 (5 bases). Per the germline V gene, CDR1 is MDHEN and CDR2 is SYDVKM. Deletions cut 3 bases from V and 0 bases from J, with 17 bases between. The CDR3 is 17 residues long. As DNA, the CDR3 is TGTGCCAGCAGTTTCCCTCTCCGGGGGGAAACTAACTATGGCTACACCTTC. This sequence encodes CASSFPLRGETNYGYTF.

V is TRBV18 and J is TRBJ2-1; 7 positions agree with TRBD1. Germline V gives CDR1 KGHSH, CDR2 LQKENI. J lost 7 bases, V lost 3 bases, and 12 bases had no gene match. CDR3 length equals 16 residues. DNA of the CDR3: TGTGCCAGCTCACCCCCTTGGGCGACAGGGCCGAATGAGCAGTTCTTC. It yields the protein CASSPPWATGPNEQFF.

The chain recombines TRBV3-1 (or the pseudogene TRBV3-2) with TRBJ2-5, with 7 bases that match TRBD1. The CDR3 contains 15 residues. The germline V gene encodes CDR1 LGHDT and CDR2 YNNKEL (reference sequence). The V gene end was trimmed by 1 base and the J gene end by 1 base; junction bases not matched to a gene: 3. The CDR3 DNA reads TGTGCCAGCAGCCAAGCGACAGGGCTCCAAGAGACCCAGTACTTC. This gives the protein CASSQATGLQETQYF.

The chain links TRBV7-2 to TRBJ1-3; TRBD1 matches at 8 bases. The CDR3 has 18 residues. Germline V gene data show CDR1 as SGHTA and CDR2 as FQGNSA. The V and J ends lost 5 bases and 2 bases, in that order; junction bases with no gene match: 14. CDR3 residues: CASSPQIRTGTTGNTIYF. CDR3 DNA: TGTGCCAGCAGCCCACAGATTCGGACAGGGACTACTGGAAACACCATATATTTT.

The V and J genes are TRBV7-9 and TRBJ1-5; 9 positions match TRBD1. J was trimmed by 0 bases and V by 2 bases; bases with no gene match: 5. The CDR3 is made up of 17 amino acids. Germline loops: CDR1 SEHNR, CDR2 FQNEAQ (reference sequence). The CDR3 DNA follows: TGTGCCAGCAGCTTAACGGGACAGGGTCGTAGCAATCAGCCCCAGCATTTT. Translating gives CASSLTGQGRSNQPQHF.

The chain is built from TRBV18 and TRBJ2-1, with 7 bases aligning to TRBD2. The CDR3 extends over 15 amino acids. The J segment lost 7 bases and the V segment lost 2 bases, leaving 8 bases of the junction unmatched. Per the germline V gene, CDR1 is KGHSH and CDR2 is LQKENI. The CDR3 sequence is CASSPRTRQLNEQFF. In nucleotides, the CDR3 is TGTGCCAGCTCACCAAGGACTAGGCAGCTAAATGAGCAGTTCTTC.

This sequence joins TRBV5-1 and TRBJ2-7, with 13 bases aligning to TRBD2. CDR3 size: 18 residues. The germline gives CDR1 SGHRS, CDR2 YFSETQ. V lost 0 bases to trimming and J lost 7 bases; unmatched junction nucleotides: 13. The CDR3 DNA follows: TGCGCCAGCAGCTTGGCAATTCCCGGACTAGCGGGAGCCGGGGAGCAGTACTTC. It translates to CASSLAIPGLAGAGEQYF.

The chain carries TRBV19 and TRBJ2-2; TRBD2 aligns across 7 bases. Germline V gene sequence: CDR1 LNHDA, CDR2 SQIVND (reference sequence). V lost 5 bases and J lost 7; bases outside the gene matches: 10. This CDR3 is built from 15 residues. The CDR3 DNA reads as TGTGCCAGTAGTCCATTGCGGGAGCGGCTCGGGGAGCTGTTTTTT. This codes for CASSPLRERLGELFF.

The chain couples TRBV6-5 to TRBJ1-3; no clear D. The CDR3 runs 12 residues. Per the germline V gene, CDR1 is MNHEY and CDR2 is SVGAGI. The V gene lost 8 bases and the J gene lost 0 bases, with 5 bases spanning the gap. The CDR3 bases are TGTGCCAGCGGGCTCTCTGGAAACACCATATATTTT. This translates into CASGLSGNTIYF.

The chain carries TRBV5-1 and TRBJ1-4; D call uncertain. CDR1 and CDR2 from the germline V gene are SGHRS and YFSETQ. This CDR3 is built from 14 residues. V lost 1 base, J lost 7 bases, and 11 bases lay in between. The CDR3: CASSLFGEGEKLFF. CDR3 in DNA: TGCGCCAGCAGCTTGTTCGGGGAGGGTGAAAAACTGTTTTTT.

This chain links TRBV6-2 or TRBV6-3 with TRBJ1-2; D not certain. The CDR3 totals 12 residues. CDR1 is MNHEY and CDR2 is SVGEGT in the germline V gene. V lost 2 bases to trimming and J lost 8 bases, with 9 bases between them. The chain's CDR3 is CASSYETGGYTF. Written as DNA, the CDR3 is TGTGCCAGCAGTTACGAAACGGGGGGCTACACCTTC.

J is TRBJ2-5 and V is TRBV9; a weak D match, TRBD1 (5 bases). The CDR3 is 16 amino acids. Per germline, CDR1 SGDLS and CDR2 YYNGEE. V was trimmed by 0 bases and J by 1 base, leaving 13 bases between them. The CDR3 region is CASSVGWGTLQETQYF. The CDR3 DNA follows: TGTGCCAGCAGCGTAGGATGGGGCACTCTCCAAGAGACCCAGTACTTC.

V gene TRBV28 combines with J gene TRBJ1-2, with a possible D match to TRBD1 (6 bases). The CDR3 loop spans 14 amino acids. V was clipped by 3 bases and J by 4 bases, with 12 bases between them. Germline loops: CDR1 MDHEN, CDR2 SYDVKM. CDR3 sequence: CASSFPGHFYGYTF. The CDR3 nucleotides are TGTGCCAGCAGTTTTCCGGGACACTTCTATGGCTACACCTTC.